This entry lists 32 T cell receptor beta chains sequenced from one sample in a study of CD8+CD57+ T cells in acquired aplastic anemia. Using genomic DNA as the template, TCR beta VDJ and CDR3 profiling was carried out. A single record per CDR3 protein comes from TCRdb applying MiXCR to the reads. The sample contains roughly 80,000 distinct CDR3 sequences, 55% to 75% of which appear only once. Before being chosen for sequencing, patients had shown CD8+CD57+ cell expansion by flow cytometry. The sequenced material came from sorted CD4+, CD8+, or CD8+CD57+ T cells (not recorded which) from PBMCs. The receptors were sampled from a human donor with aplastic anemia.

This clonotype was seen a handful of times. This chain uses TRBV19 with TRBJ1-2; TRBD1 aligns across 8 bases. J lost 8 bases, V lost 7 bases, and 6 bases had no gene match. The V gene's germline CDR1 is LNHDA and CDR2 SQIVND (reference sequence). This CDR3 contains 12 residues. The CDR3 here is CASTSGGRGYTF. CDR3 nucleotide sequence: TGTGCCAGTACCTCAGGGGGCCGGGGCTACACCTTC.

The gene calls are TRBV2 and TRBJ2-5, with 7 bases identical to TRBD2. Germline CDR1 reads SNHLY; CDR2 reads FYNNEI. The CDR3 is 14 amino acids. V lost 3 bases, J lost 2 bases, and 3 bases stayed unmatched. CDR3: CASSEGTKQETQYF. The CDR3 region has the DNA TGTGCCAGCAGTGAGGGGACTAAACAAGAGACCCAGTACTTC. Full variable domain (remainder filled in from reference TRBV2 and TRBJ2-5): EPEVTQTPSHQVTQMGQEVILRCVPISNHLYFYWYRQILGQKVEFLVSFYNNEISEKSEIFDDQFSVERPDGSNFTLKIRSTKLEDSAMYFCASSEGTKQETQYFGPGTRLLVL.

V usage is TRBV2 and J usage is TRBJ2-5; TRBD1 aligns across 11 bases. J gave up 5 bases and V 8 bases, and 10 bases lay outside the gene matches. Germline loops: CDR1 SNHLY, CDR2 FYNNEI. The CDR3 has 15 amino acids. The CDR3 loop reads CASLPWDRGSETQYF. CDR3 DNA: TGTGCCAGCCTCCCCTGGGACAGGGGGTCGGAGACCCAGTACTTC.

This clonotype was recorded at least ten times. The gene calls are TRBV15 and TRBJ2-1; D is uncertain. The V gene lost 0 bases and the J gene lost 9 bases, with 9 bases spanning the gap. This CDR3 spans 13 amino acids. The germline gives CDR1 LNHNV, CDR2 YYDKDF (reference sequence). CDR3 coding DNA: TGTGCCACCAGCAGAGATACTCCGCGTGAGCAGTTCTTC. This sequence encodes CATSRDTPREQFF.

This rearrangement joins TRBV5-1 to TRBJ2-3; D is possibly TRBD1 (6 bases). Looked up from germline, CDR1 is SGHRS and CDR2 is YFSETQ. The CDR3 extends over 15 amino acids. V lost 0 bases to trimming and J lost 1 base, with 9 bases between them. The CDR3: CASSLGGPGTDTQYF. The CDR3 DNA reads TGCGCCAGCAGCTTGGGGGGGCCCGGCACAGATACGCAGTATTTT.

V gene TRBV5-1 combines with J gene TRBJ2-1; 9 nucleotides match TRBD2. The CDR3 extends over 17 amino acids. The germline gives CDR1 SGHRS, CDR2 YFSETQ. The trim removed 1 base at V and 7 bases at J, leaving 12 bases unmatched. The CDR3 loop reads CASSLWPAGGPRNEQFF. CDR3 DNA: TGCGCCAGCAGCTTGTGGCCCGCGGGGGGGCCGAGGAATGAGCAGTTCTTC.

The V and J genes are TRBV10-3 and TRBJ2-1, with D perhaps TRBD2 (5 bases). Germline lookup yields CDR1 ENHRY and CDR2 SYGVKD. This CDR3 comprises 13 residues. Trimming removed 3 bases at V and 8 bases at J, with 11 bases between. The CDR3 reads CAISEEGTDEQFF. In DNA form, the CDR3 reads TGTGCCATCAGTGAAGAGGGAACGGATGAGCAGTTCTTC.

CDR3 sequence reads: CASSRGIDEQFF. DNA for the CDR3: TGTGCCAGCAGCCGGGGAATAGATGAGCAGTTCTTC. The rearrangement joins TRBV7-3 to TRBJ2-1, with a tentative D call TRBD2 (5 bases). CDR3 length: 12 residues. V was cut by 5 bases and J by 8 bases, with 10 bases left in between. Germline-derived CDR1 and CDR2 are SGHTA and FQGTGA. Combining the CDR3 with reference TRBV7-3 and TRBJ2-1 gives the whole variable domain GAGVSQTPSNKVTEKGKYVELRCDPISGHTALYWYRQSLGQGPEFLIYFQGTGAADDSGLPNDRFFAVRPEGSVSTLKIQRTERGDSAVYLCASSRGIDEQFFGPGTRLTVL.

The count of this clonotype is one. This chain uses TRBV11-1 with TRBJ2-1; D is possibly TRBD1 or TRBD2 (5 bases each). The CDR3 spans 15 residues. Germline CDR1 reads SGHAT; CDR2 reads FQDESV (reference sequence). Deletions cut 1 base from V and 7 bases from J, with 14 bases between. This CDR3 reads CASSLGDGMGNEQFF. DNA for the CDR3: TGTGCCAGCAGCTTAGGGGACGGCATGGGAAATGAGCAGTTCTTC.

This clonotype was detected many times. The chain employs TRBV9 and TRBJ2-7; 10 nucleotides line up with TRBD2. Germline CDR1 and CDR2: SGDLS and YYNGEE. V was pared by 4 bases and J by 6 bases, with 10 bases of the junction left unmatched. The CDR3 sequence is 15 residues long. CDR3 coding DNA: TGTGCCAGCAGCATCGCTAGCGGGAGAGCCGGCGAGCAGTACTTC. It is translated as CASSIASGRAGEQYF.

This clonotype turned up a few times. This chain joins TRBV4-1 and TRBJ2-5, with D maybe TRBD2 (7 bases). The ends were cut back, 5 bases at V and 5 bases at J, with 12 bases in the middle. The germline gives CDR1 MGHRA, CDR2 YSYEKL. CDR3 length equals 13 residues. CDR3 sequence reads: CASSARGAETQYF. CDR3 nucleotide sequence: TGCGCCAGCAGCGCTCGGGGGGCGGAGACCCAGTACTTC.

The chain recombines TRBV29-1 with TRBJ2-7, with a weak D call TRBD2 (6 bases). Germline V gene lookup returns CDR1 SQVTM and CDR2 ANQGSEA. The CDR3 is made up of 14 amino acids. V lost 6 bases and J lost 0, with 15 bases in between. In nucleotides, the CDR3 is TGCAGCGTCGCGATTAGCGGAATCTCCTACGAGCAGTACTTC. It yields the protein CSVAISGISYEQYF.

J is TRBJ1-2 and V is TRBV24-1, with D possibly being TRBD1 (5 bases). Per the germline V gene, CDR1 is KGHDR and CDR2 is SFDVKD. The CDR3 spans 15 residues. V was shortened by 4 bases and J by 3 bases, with 14 bases between the two germline ends. The CDR3 here is CATSDGQGPHYGYTF. The CDR3 DNA sequence: TGTGCCACCAGTGACGGGCAGGGACCTCACTATGGCTACACCTTC.

In its sample, this clonotype was seen a few times. This sequence joins TRBV10-3 and TRBJ1-6; perhaps TRBD1 as D (5 bases). This CDR3 is 14 amino acids long. V was clipped by 6 bases and J by 10 bases, with 16 bases between them. Germline lookup yields CDR1 ENHRY and CDR2 SYGVKD. The CDR3 spells CAISAIDSGSPLHF. CDR3 in DNA: TGTGCCATCAGCGCTATAGACAGTGGGTCACCCCTCCACTTT.

In this sample, this clonotype turned up many times. V gene TRBV7-3 combines with J gene TRBJ2-5; D perhaps matches TRBD1 (6 bases). Germline V gene lookup returns CDR1 SGHTA and CDR2 FQGTGA. There are 15 residues in the CDR3. V was clipped by 0 bases and J by 7 bases, with 15 bases between them. The CDR3 here is CASSLTGSLGGTQYF. Here the CDR3 DNA reads TGTGCCAGCAGCTTAACAGGTTCCTTAGGGGGGACCCAGTACTTC. Looking up the rest from reference TRBV7-3 and TRBJ2-5 gives the full variable domain: GAGVSQTPSNKVTEKGKYVELRCDPISGHTALYWYRQSLGQGPEFLIYFQGTGAADDSGLPNDRFFAVRPEGSVSTLKIQRTERGDSAVYLCASSLTGSLGGTQYFGPGTRLLVL.

V is TRBV7-9 and J is TRBJ2-5; D is ambiguous. Germline assignment: CDR1 SEHNR and CDR2 FQNEAQ (reference sequence). V was cut by 5 bases and J by 0 bases, with 10 bases left in between. This CDR3 comprises 14 residues. The chain's CDR3 is CASSSPWYQETQYF. CDR3 sequence (DNA): TGTGCCAGCAGCAGTCCCTGGTACCAAGAGACCCAGTACTTC.

The V gene is TRBV15, the J gene TRBJ2-5; D remains unclear. Germline CDR1 LNHNV, CDR2 YYDKDF (reference sequence). Trimming removed 4 bases at V and 5 bases at J, with 11 bases between. This CDR3 is built from 13 residues. This CDR3 is CATSNVGWETQYF. The CDR3 DNA follows: TGTGCCACCAGCAATGTGGGCTGGGAGACCCAGTACTTC.

The gene calls are TRBV2 and TRBJ1-1; D is ambiguous. Germline lookup yields CDR1 SNHLY and CDR2 FYNNEI. Trimming removed 4 bases from V and 0 bases from J, with 6 bases in between. CDR3 length equals 13 residues. CDR3: CASSVYMNTEAFF. The DNA of the CDR3 is TGTGCCAGCAGTGTTTACATGAACACTGAAGCTTTCTTT. The full variable domain, with the rest looked up from reference TRBV2 and TRBJ1-1, is EPEVTQTPSHQVTQMGQEVILRCVPISNHLYFYWYRQILGQKVEFLVSFYNNEISEKSEIFDDQFSVERPDGSNFTLKIRSTKLEDSAMYFCASSVYMNTEAFFGQGTRLTVV.

The chain couples TRBV28 to TRBJ2-5; 8 bases agree with TRBD2. V was clipped by 8 bases and J by 5 bases; unmatched bases: 10. CDR3 length: 14 residues. The germline V gene encodes CDR1 MDHEN and CDR2 SYDVKM. CDR3 sequence (DNA): TGTGCCAGCCGTGGTAGCGGGACGGTGGAGACCCAGTACTTC. It translates to CASRGSGTVETQYF.

This chain joins TRBV30 and TRBJ2-7; 10 bases match TRBD2. This CDR3 region has 14 residues. The germline V gene has CDR1 GTSNPN and CDR2 SVGIG (reference sequence). With V trimmed by 0 bases and J by 9 bases, 8 bases remained unmatched. In DNA, the CDR3 is TGTGCCTGGAGTGTAGGGACTAGCGCCTTTGGGCAGTACTTC. This encodes CAWSVGTSAFGQYF.

This clonotype showed up just a few times. V gene TRBV2 combines with J gene TRBJ2-7; D is perhaps TRBD1 (5 bases). Trimming removed 3 bases from V and 6 bases from J, with 18 bases in between. Germline CDR1 reads SNHLY; CDR2 reads FYNNEI. This CDR3 has 15 amino acids. The CDR3 region is CASSDRVVSTFEQYF. Here the CDR3 DNA reads TGTGCCAGCAGTGACAGGGTAGTTTCCACGTTCGAGCAGTACTTC.

This chain joins TRBV15 and TRBJ2-7; 8 nucleotides agree with TRBD2. V lost 3 bases, J lost 4 bases, and 5 bases stayed unmatched. The CDR3 is 14 residues long. Per germline, CDR1 LNHNV and CDR2 YYDKDF (reference sequence). CDR3 in DNA: TGTGCCACCAGCAGGGATCGGGGGGGGTACGAGCAGTACTTC. Its protein product is CATSRDRGGYEQYF. The variable domain in full, with the rest retrieved from reference TRBV15 and TRBJ2-7, is DAMVIQNPRYQVTQFGKPVTLSCSQTLNHNVMYWYQQKSSQAPKLLFHYYDKDFNNEADTPDNFQSRRPNTSFCFLDIRSPGLGDTAMYLCATSRDRGGYEQYFGPGTRLTVT.

For the CDR3, the DNA is TGTGCCAGCAGCTACCCGCGGGGGGTGAACACCGGGGAGCTGTTTTTT. It encodes CASSYPRGVNTGELFF. The chain joins TRBV11-1 to TRBJ2-2; 8 bases fit TRBD2. After removal of 4 bases from V and 1 base from J, the junction contained 5 bases not matched to a gene. Germline V gene sequence: CDR1 SGHAT, CDR2 FQDESV (reference sequence). The CDR3 is 16 amino acids.

V and J are TRBV2 and TRBJ1-3; D not resolved. Germline values: CDR1 SNHLY, CDR2 FYNNEI. The CDR3 is 11 amino acids. Trimming took 8 bases from V and 0 from J, leaving 2 bases between them. The chain's CDR3 is CASDSGNTIYF. Written as DNA, the CDR3 is TGTGCCAGCGACTCTGGAAACACCATATATTTT.

This sequence joins TRBV2 and TRBJ1-1; TRBD1 matches 8 bases. The CDR3 runs 15 residues. After removal of 5 bases from V and 1 base from J, the junction contained 6 bases not matched to a gene. CDR1 SNHLY and CDR2 FYNNEI come from the germline V gene. CDR3 sequence (DNA): TGTGCCAGCAGTTTGAGACAGGGGCCGAACACTGAAGCTTTCTTT. It specifies CASSLRQGPNTEAFF.

J is TRBJ1-4 and V is TRBV7-8; no firm D call. V was trimmed by 1 base and J by 0 bases, leaving 6 bases between them. There are 15 residues in the CDR3. Per germline, CDR1 SGHVS and CDR2 FQNEAQ. CDR3 in amino acids: CASSLGPATNEKLFF. The CDR3, as DNA: TGTGCCAGCAGCTTAGGCCCGGCAACTAATGAAAAACTGTTTTTT.

The rearrangement links TRBV25-1 to TRBJ1-1; 11 nucleotides agree with TRBD1. This CDR3 has 17 residues. The germline V gene encodes CDR1 MGHDK and CDR2 SYGVNS. V lost 5 bases, J lost 3 bases, and 11 bases stayed unmatched. The CDR3 sequence: CASSSRDRGVWYTEAFF. The CDR3 DNA reads TGTGCCAGCAGTTCCCGGGACAGGGGGGTCTGGTACACTGAAGCTTTCTTT. Looking up the rest from reference TRBV25-1 and TRBJ1-1 gives the full variable domain: EADIYQTPRYLVIGTGKKITLECSQTMGHDKMYWYQQDPGMELHLIHYSYGVNSTEKGDLSSESTVSRIRTEHFPLTLESARPSHTSQYLCASSSRDRGVWYTEAFFGQGTRLTVV.

The chain couples TRBV7-8 to TRBJ1-1, with D unclear. With 6 bases removed from V and 11 bases from J, the gap between germline ends came to 10 bases. The CDR3 consists of 10 residues. Per the germline V gene, CDR1 is SGHVS and CDR2 is FQNEAQ. As DNA, the CDR3 is TGTGCCAGCAGAAAAGTCGCGGCTTTCTTT. Translating gives CASRKVAAFF.

The V gene is TRBV19, the J gene TRBJ1-1; D uncertain. Deletions cut 10 bases from V and 0 bases from J, with 18 bases between. Germline CDR1 and CDR2: LNHDA and SQIVND (reference sequence). This CDR3 contains 15 residues. The CDR3 loop reads CATKEVGELNTEAFF. DNA of the CDR3: TGTGCCACCAAGGAGGTTGGGGAACTGAACACTGAAGCTTTCTTT.

CDR3 sequence: CSVDGVQETQYF. The CDR3 bases are TGCAGCGTTGATGGTGTCCAAGAGACCCAGTACTTC. J is TRBJ2-5 and V is TRBV29-1; D remains ambiguous. V lost 3 bases and J lost 1, with 6 bases in between. The germline V gene encodes CDR1 SQVTM and CDR2 ANQGSEA. CDR3 length: 12 residues. Using reference TRBV29-1 and TRBJ2-5 for the parts outside the CDR3, the full variable domain is SAVISQKPSRDICQRGTSLTIQCQVDSQVTMMFWYRQQPGQSLTLIATANQGSEATYESGFVIDKFPISRPNLTFSTLTVSNMSPEDSSIYLCSVDGVQETQYFGPGTRLLVL.

The chain employs TRBV29-1 and TRBJ2-2, with 10 bases aligning to TRBD1. The germline V gene has CDR1 SQVTM and CDR2 ANQGSEA. V lost 7 bases and J lost 5; bases outside the gene matches: 10. The CDR3 extends over 15 amino acids. In nucleotides, the CDR3 is TGCAGCGGGATTATGGGACAGGGGATGACCGGGGAGCTGTTTTTT. It specifies CSGIMGQGMTGELFF.

The CDR3 DNA reads as TGTGCCAGCGGGTACACAAGCACAGATACGCAGTATTTT. This sequence encodes CASGYTSTDTQYF. V usage is TRBV10-3 and J usage is TRBJ2-3, with D perhaps matching TRBD2 (5 bases). Germline V gene sequence: CDR1 ENHRY, CDR2 SYGVKD. Trimming cost V 10 bases and J 0 bases, with 11 bases left between them. This CDR3 is built from 13 residues.